These 27 T cell receptor beta chains came from one sample sequenced in a study of graft-versus-host responses after intestinal transplantation. Assay used: immunoSEQ multiplex PCR; TCRdb lists only in-frame clones, some missing. This sample has 9,000 to 10,000 clones; 94% occur once, and the top ten carry 2% to 2.5%. Specimen: PBMCs, collected 8 days after intestinal transplant. These receptors were taken from a human patient who received an intestinal transplant, so some T cells may come from the graft donor.

The sample holds one count of this clone. The chain carries TRBV4-1 and TRBJ2-2; D unclear. Trimming shortened V by 2 bases and J by 3 bases, and 13 bases separated the two germline ends. Germline V lookup: CDR1 MGHRA, CDR2 YSYEKL. The CDR3 is 16 amino acids. The CDR3 nucleotides read TGCGCCAGCAGCCAAATGGCGACATCCGACACCGGGGAGCTGTTTTTT. Amino acid sequence: CASSQMATSDTGELFF.

This chain uses TRBV2 with TRBJ2-3; 9 bases agree with TRBD2. Germline lookup yields CDR1 SNHLY and CDR2 FYNNEI. This CDR3 region has 12 residues. Trimming removed 7 bases from V and 5 bases from J; junction bases left unmatched: 1. CDR3 in DNA: TGTGCCAGCATAGCGGGAGTAGATACGCAGTATTTT. It specifies CASIAGVDTQYF.

The chain is built from TRBV9 and TRBJ2-1; tentative D call: TRBD2 (5 bases). CDR3 length: 14 residues. Germline-derived CDR1 and CDR2 are SGDLS and YYNGEE. Trimming removed 0 bases at V and 3 bases at J, with 7 bases between. In nucleotides, the CDR3 is TGTGCCAGCAGCGTAGGAGGGCTCTACAATGAGCAGTTCTTC. Translating it yields CASSVGGLYNEQFF.

This chain uses TRBV19 with TRBJ2-1, with 9 bases that match TRBD1. The J segment lost 4 bases and the V segment lost 9 bases, leaving 10 bases of the junction unmatched. Germline values: CDR1 LNHDA, CDR2 SQIVND (reference sequence). This CDR3 has 15 amino acids. This CDR3 is CARGQGAYFYNEQFF. CDR3 nucleotides: TGTGCCAGGGGACAGGGCGCCTACTTTTACAATGAGCAGTTCTTC.

In DNA, the CDR3 is TGTGCCAGCAGTACCGGGACAGCCCCGCGTGGCAATCAGCCCCAGCATTTT. It specifies CASSTGTAPRGNQPQHF. V and J are TRBV2 and TRBJ1-5, with TRBD1 identical over 7 bases. J lost 2 bases, V lost 5 bases, and 12 bases had no gene match. Germline V gene sequence: CDR1 SNHLY, CDR2 FYNNEI. The CDR3 is 17 amino acids.

The rearrangement uses TRBV6-1 and TRBJ2-7; 8 bases map to TRBD2. The trim removed 4 bases at V and 4 bases at J, leaving 6 bases unmatched. Germline V gene lookup returns CDR1 MNHNS and CDR2 SASEGT. The CDR3 has 14 residues. The CDR3 loop reads CASSAGREGYEQYF. In DNA form, the CDR3 reads TGTGCCAGCAGTGCCGGGAGGGAGGGTTACGAGCAGTACTTC.

This rearrangement joins TRBV10-1 to TRBJ2-1; no clear D. The CDR3 consists of 14 residues. V was cut by 2 bases and J by 3 bases, with 8 bases left in between. Germline V gene data show CDR1 as WNHNN and CDR2 as SYGVQD (reference sequence). The CDR3 is CASSEHGFYNEQFF. The CDR3 bases are TGCGCCAGCAGTGAGCACGGGTTCTACAATGAGCAGTTCTTC.

V and J are TRBV7-2 and TRBJ2-3, with 10 bases lining up with TRBD2. This CDR3 spans 19 amino acids. The V segment lost 4 bases and the J segment 3 bases; nucleotides outside the gene matches: 16. Germline CDR1 and CDR2: SGHTA and FQGNSA. This CDR3 reads CASSYAGTSVRLETDTQYF. The DNA of the CDR3 is TGTGCCAGCAGCTACGCCGGGACTAGCGTTCGCCTAGAGACAGATACGCAGTATTTT.

V usage is TRBV11-2 and J usage is TRBJ1-2; no clear D gene. The CDR3 is 12 residues long. In germline, CDR1 is SGHAT, CDR2 FQNNGV. The V end lost 5 bases, the J end lost 2 bases, and 6 bases lay between the germline ends. The CDR3 spells CASSPGNYGYTF. The CDR3 region has the DNA TGTGCCAGCAGCCCCGGGAACTATGGCTACACCTTC.

This clone appeared a single time. This chain joins TRBV7-6 and TRBJ1-2; D gene ambiguous. This CDR3 comprises 13 residues. The germline V gene has CDR1 SGHVS and CDR2 FNYEAQ. V was pared by 3 bases and J by 8 bases, with 13 bases between. CDR3 nucleotide sequence: TGTGCCAGCAGCTTTCTGTCGGGTGAAGGCTACACCTTC. Amino acids: CASSFLSGEGYTF.

CDR3 nucleotide sequence: TGTGCCAGCAGCCCCATCGGCAGGGTGGATGGCTACACCTTC. Encoded protein: CASSPIGRVDGYTF. The chain employs TRBV21-1 and TRBJ1-2; the table names TRBD1, a call not compared with the DNA. TRBV21-1 is shown as a pseudogene. This CDR3 comprises 14 residues.

The rearrangement uses TRBV7-8 and TRBJ2-3; 11 bases map to TRBD2. This CDR3 is built from 15 residues. Per the germline V gene, CDR1 is SGHVS and CDR2 is FQNEAQ. The trim removed 5 bases at V and 4 bases at J, leaving 5 bases unmatched. The CDR3: CASSPLAGVPDTQYF. CDR3 DNA: TGTGCCAGCAGCCCACTAGCGGGGGTCCCAGATACGCAGTATTTT.

This chain links TRBV28 with TRBJ2-1, with a tentative D call TRBD2 (6 bases). V dropped 5 bases and J dropped 0 bases, with 17 bases sitting between them. This CDR3 is built from 17 residues. Per germline, CDR1 MDHEN and CDR2 SYDVKM. CDR3 DNA: TGTGCCAGCAGTCCCCCTGCCGGGGGTGACTCCTACAATGAGCAGTTCTTC. It encodes CASSPPAGGDSYNEQFF.

The rearrangement joins TRBV5-4 to TRBJ2-1; no reliable D call. V was clipped by 2 bases and J by 0 bases, with 12 bases between them. CDR3 size: 16 residues. Germline CDR1 SGHNT, CDR2 YYREEE (reference sequence). CDR3 region: CASSLRLYSSYNEQFF. The CDR3 bases are TGTGCCAGCAGCTTAAGGCTTTACAGCTCCTACAATGAGCAGTTCTTC. The full variable domain, its missing parts supplied by reference TRBV5-4 and TRBJ2-1, is ETGVTQSPTHLIKTRGQQVTLRCSSQSGHNTVSWYQQALGQGPQFIFQYYREEENGRGNFPPRFSGLQFPNYSSELNVNALELDDSALYLCASSLRLYSSYNEQFFGPGTRLTVL.

This rearrangement joins TRBV2 to TRBJ1-5; no clear D gene. CDR1 is SNHLY, CDR2 FYNNEI, per germline. With 1 base removed from V and 0 bases from J, the gap between germline ends came to 10 bases. CDR3 length: 16 amino acids. The CDR3 DNA follows: TGTGCCAGCAGTGAAGGCCGGCAAAATAGCAATCAGCCCCAGCATTTT. Amino acids: CASSEGRQNSNQPQHF.

The chain employs TRBV27 and TRBJ2-1; 11 bases agree with TRBD1. Germline trimming cut 3 bases from V and 6 bases from J; bases unmatched to any gene: 4. Per germline, CDR1 MNHEY and CDR2 SMNVEV (reference sequence). This CDR3 has 15 residues. The DNA for the CDR3 is TGTGCCAGCAGTTTTGGGACAGGGGGTCTCAATGAGCAGTTCTTC. Translating gives CASSFGTGGLNEQFF.

This chain joins TRBV19 and TRBJ2-7; 8 bases line up with TRBD1. The CDR3 extends over 15 amino acids. The V and J ends lost 4 bases and 2 bases, in that order; junction bases with no gene match: 7. In germline, CDR1 is LNHDA, CDR2 SQIVND (reference sequence). The CDR3 nucleotides are TGTGCCAGTAGTACGCTATCGACAGGGGCCTACGAGCAGTACTTC. It encodes CASSTLSTGAYEQYF. Based on the CDR3 plus reference TRBV19 and TRBJ2-7, the full variable domain is DGGITQSPKYLFRKEGQNVTLSCEQNLNHDAMYWYRQDPGQGLRLIYYSQIVNDFQKGDIAEGYSVSREKKESFPLTVTSAQKNPTAFYLCASSTLSTGAYEQYFGPGTRLTVT.

Here the CDR3 reads CASSPGDRGGYGYTF. CDR3 bases: TGTGCCAGCTCACCAGGGGACCGAGGGGGCTATGGCTACACCTTC. The genes are TRBV18 and TRBJ1-2, with D possibly matching TRBD1 (6 bases). This CDR3 comprises 15 residues. The V end lost 2 bases, the J end lost 4 bases, and 14 bases lay between the germline ends. Per the germline V gene, CDR1 is KGHSH and CDR2 is LQKENI.

The chain recombines TRBV6-1 with TRBJ2-2; 9 nucleotides match TRBD1. Trimming at V came to 4 bases and at J to 3 bases, leaving 3 bases not matched to a gene. The CDR3 consists of 15 residues. The V gene's germline CDR1 is MNHNS and CDR2 SASEGT. CDR3: CASSVDRGDTGELFF. As DNA, the CDR3 is TGTGCCAGCAGTGTGGACAGGGGAGACACCGGGGAGCTGTTTTTT.

The rearrangement links TRBV19 to TRBJ1-2, with 8 bases matching TRBD1. The V segment lost 3 bases and the J segment 2 bases; nucleotides outside the gene matches: 11. Germline-derived CDR1 and CDR2 are LNHDA and SQIVND (reference sequence). The CDR3 runs 17 residues. CDR3: CASSINWDRIVNYGYTF. CDR3 nucleotides: TGTGCCAGTAGTATTAATTGGGACAGGATTGTAAACTATGGCTACACCTTC.

The rearrangement uses TRBV7-6 and TRBJ2-1; perhaps TRBD2 as D (6 bases). In germline, CDR1 is SGHVS, CDR2 FNYEAQ. Trimming took 3 bases from V and 6 from J, leaving 9 bases between them. The CDR3 runs to 13 residues. The CDR3 loop is CASSLAGINEQFF. DNA of the CDR3: TGTGCCAGCAGCTTGGCGGGAATCAATGAGCAGTTCTTC.

The genes are TRBV4-1 and TRBJ2-3, with 8 positions matching TRBD1. CDR1 and CDR2 (germline): MGHRA, YSYEKL. The CDR3 has 16 residues. Losses at the gene ends were 4 bases for V and 5 bases for J; bases not matched to a gene: 11. CDR3 loop: CASSPPGAGGLDTQYF. Written as DNA, the CDR3 is TGCGCCAGCAGCCCCCCAGGAGCAGGGGGCTTAGATACGCAGTATTTT.

J is TRBJ2-1 and V is TRBV28; the match to TRBD2 covers 9 bases. Trimming cost V 2 bases and J 4 bases; bases outside gene matches: 3. The CDR3 runs to 15 residues. From germline, CDR1 is MDHEN and CDR2 SYDVKM. CDR3 amino acids: CASSLSLAGYNEQFF. The CDR3 DNA follows: TGTGCCAGCAGTTTAAGTCTAGCGGGGTACAATGAGCAGTTCTTC.

V and J are TRBV9 and TRBJ1-6; the D is unclear. Trimming stripped 3 bases from V and 0 bases from J, with 13 bases between. Germline V CDR1 and CDR2: SGDLS, YYNGEE. This CDR3 is built from 17 residues. The CDR3 nucleotides are TGTGCCAGCAGCGCGCTTGGACTGAGCTCCTATAATTCACCCCTCCACTTT. This encodes CASSALGLSSYNSPLHF.

The V call is TRBV19, the J call TRBJ2-2, with D possibly called TRBD1 or TRBD2 (5 bases each). The ends were cut back, 3 bases at V and 5 bases at J, with 19 bases in the middle. CDR3 length: 17 amino acids. Per the germline V gene, CDR1 is LNHDA and CDR2 is SQIVND (reference sequence). CDR3 coding DNA: TGTGCCAGTAGTATCTCACCCCGGGGCAGCGGTACCGGGGAGCTGTTTTTT. It yields the protein CASSISPRGSGTGELFF.

This chain uses TRBV27 with TRBJ2-1; 10 bases agree with TRBD2. The CDR3 sequence is 17 residues long. Losses at the gene ends were 2 bases for V and 5 bases for J; bases not matched to a gene: 9. Germline values: CDR1 MNHEY, CDR2 SMNVEV (reference sequence). The CDR3 region is CASSLTPGLAVHNEQFF. CDR3 coding DNA: TGTGCCAGCAGTTTAACTCCCGGACTAGCGGTACACAATGAGCAGTTCTTC.

The V and J genes are TRBV7-9 and TRBJ2-5; a possible D gene is TRBD1 (6 bases). The V gene's germline CDR1 is SEHNR and CDR2 FQNEAQ (reference sequence). The CDR3 totals 16 residues. V was pared by 5 bases and J by 5 bases, with 21 bases between. CDR3 sequence: CASSPQAGRGWETQYF. DNA of the CDR3: TGTGCCAGCAGCCCCCAGGCGGGCAGGGGCTGGGAGACCCAGTACTTC.